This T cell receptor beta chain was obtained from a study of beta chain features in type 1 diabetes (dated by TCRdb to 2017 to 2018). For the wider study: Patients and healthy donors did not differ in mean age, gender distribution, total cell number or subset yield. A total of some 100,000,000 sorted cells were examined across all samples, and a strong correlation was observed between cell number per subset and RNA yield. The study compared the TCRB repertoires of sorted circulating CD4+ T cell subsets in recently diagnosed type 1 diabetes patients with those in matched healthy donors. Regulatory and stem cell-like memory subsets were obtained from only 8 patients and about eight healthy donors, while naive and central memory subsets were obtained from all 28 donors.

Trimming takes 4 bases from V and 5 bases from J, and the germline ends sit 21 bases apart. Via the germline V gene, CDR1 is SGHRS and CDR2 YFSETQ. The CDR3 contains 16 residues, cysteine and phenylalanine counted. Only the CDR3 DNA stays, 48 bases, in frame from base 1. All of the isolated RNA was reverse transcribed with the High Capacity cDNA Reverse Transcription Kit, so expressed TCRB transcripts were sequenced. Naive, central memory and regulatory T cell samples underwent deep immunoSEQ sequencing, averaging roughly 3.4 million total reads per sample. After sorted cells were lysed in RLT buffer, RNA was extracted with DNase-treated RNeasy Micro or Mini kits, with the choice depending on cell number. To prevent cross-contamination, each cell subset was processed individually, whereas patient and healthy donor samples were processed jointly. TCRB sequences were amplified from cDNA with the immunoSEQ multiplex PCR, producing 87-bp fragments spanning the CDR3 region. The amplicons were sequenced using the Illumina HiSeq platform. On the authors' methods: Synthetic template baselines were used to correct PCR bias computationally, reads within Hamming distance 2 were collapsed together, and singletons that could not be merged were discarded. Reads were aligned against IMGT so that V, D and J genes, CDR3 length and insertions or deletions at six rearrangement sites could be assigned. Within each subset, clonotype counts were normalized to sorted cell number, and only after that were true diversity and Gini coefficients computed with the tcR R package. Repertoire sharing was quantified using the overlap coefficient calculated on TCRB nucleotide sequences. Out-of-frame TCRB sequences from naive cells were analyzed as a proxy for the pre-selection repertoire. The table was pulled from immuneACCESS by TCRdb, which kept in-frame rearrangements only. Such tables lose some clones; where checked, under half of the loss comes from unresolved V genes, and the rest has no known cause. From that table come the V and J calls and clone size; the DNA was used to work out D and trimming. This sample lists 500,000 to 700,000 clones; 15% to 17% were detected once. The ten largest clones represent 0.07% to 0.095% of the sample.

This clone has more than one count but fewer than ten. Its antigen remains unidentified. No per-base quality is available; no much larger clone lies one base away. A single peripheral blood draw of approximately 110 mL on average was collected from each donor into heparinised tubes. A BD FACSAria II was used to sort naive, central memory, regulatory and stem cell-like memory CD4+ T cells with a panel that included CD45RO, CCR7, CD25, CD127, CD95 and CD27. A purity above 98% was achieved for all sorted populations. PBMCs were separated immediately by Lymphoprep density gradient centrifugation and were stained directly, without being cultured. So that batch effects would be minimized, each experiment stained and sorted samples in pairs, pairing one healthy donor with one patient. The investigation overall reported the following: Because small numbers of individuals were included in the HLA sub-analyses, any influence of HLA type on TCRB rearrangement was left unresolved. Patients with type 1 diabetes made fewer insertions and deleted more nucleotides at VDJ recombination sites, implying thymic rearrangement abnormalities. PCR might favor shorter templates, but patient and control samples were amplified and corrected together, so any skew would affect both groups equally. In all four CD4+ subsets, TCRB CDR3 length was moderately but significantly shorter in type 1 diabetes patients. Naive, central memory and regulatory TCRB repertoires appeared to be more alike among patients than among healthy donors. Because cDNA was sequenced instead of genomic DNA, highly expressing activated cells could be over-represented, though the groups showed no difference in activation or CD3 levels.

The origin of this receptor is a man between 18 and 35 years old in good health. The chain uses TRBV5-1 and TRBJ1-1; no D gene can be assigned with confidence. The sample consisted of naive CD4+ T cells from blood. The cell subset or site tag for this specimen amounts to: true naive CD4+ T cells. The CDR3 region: CASSVHLWGVGTEAFF. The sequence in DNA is TGCGCCAGCAGCGTTCATCTATGGGGAGTTGGGACTGAAGCTTTCTTT.